This TCR beta chain comes out of a study of response to subunit inactivated influenza vaccine (dated by TCRdb to 2016 to 2019). Background on the whole study: To follow how T cells responded to a trivalent subunit inactivated influenza vaccine, the researchers relied on deep quantitative profiling of the T cell receptor repertoire. What the study reported, not specific to this receptor: According to the authors, only a limited number of new T cells may be recruited by each seasonal influenza vaccination.

This clonotype was seen only a few times. The target of this receptor is not known. No much larger clone is present one base from it, and per-base qualities are unavailable. Libraries were built with RT-PCR. Sequenced on an Illumina HiSeq 2500. TCRdb redid the processing of the public reads, applying fastp at Q25 and MiXCR, and retained in-frame beta chains. Under each unique CDR3 protein, matching rows form one entry showing the most common genes and DNA. This sample comprises approximately 700,000 distinct CDR3 sequences, approximately 13% of them detected only once. The ten largest clones take up around 6.5% of the sample. The receptor was derived from a man aged 45-65 years who received an inactivated influenza vaccine. Donor details come from another sample of the same person, matched by shared clones. This specimen was PBMCs from blood, taken 14 to 15 days before vaccination.

The DNA sequence is TGTGCCAGCAGCTCTAAAGGACAGATTACAACTGGGCATGAGCAGTTCTTC. This gives the protein CASSSKGQITTGHEQFF. The chain employs TRBV2 and TRBJ2-1; a tentative D match to TRBD1 spans 6 bases. The germline V gene encodes CDR1 SNHLY and CDR2 FYNNEI. There are 17 amino acids in the CDR3, from cysteine to phenylalanine inclusive. The retained sequence is limited to the CDR3, 51 bases, with the frame set at the first base. V was cut back by 6 bases and J by 8 bases, leaving a gap of 26 bases between them.